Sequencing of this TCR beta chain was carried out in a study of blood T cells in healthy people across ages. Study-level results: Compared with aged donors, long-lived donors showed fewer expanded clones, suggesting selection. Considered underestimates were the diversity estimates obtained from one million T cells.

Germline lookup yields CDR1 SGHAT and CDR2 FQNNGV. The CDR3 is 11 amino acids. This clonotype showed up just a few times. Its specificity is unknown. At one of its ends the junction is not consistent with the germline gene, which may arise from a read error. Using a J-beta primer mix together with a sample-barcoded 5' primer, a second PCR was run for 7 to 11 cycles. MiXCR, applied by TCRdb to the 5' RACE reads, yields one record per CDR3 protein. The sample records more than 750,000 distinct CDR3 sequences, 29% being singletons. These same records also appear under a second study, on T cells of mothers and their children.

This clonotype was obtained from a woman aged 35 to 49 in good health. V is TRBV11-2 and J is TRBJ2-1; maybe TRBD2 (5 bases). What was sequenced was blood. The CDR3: CAGSLANEQFF. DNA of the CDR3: TGTGCCGGCAGCCTAGCAAATGAGCAGTTCTTC. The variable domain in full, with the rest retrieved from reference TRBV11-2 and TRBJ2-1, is EAGVAQSPRYKIIEKRQSVAFWCNPISGHATLYWYQQILGQGPKLLIQFQNNGVVDDSQLPKDRFSAERLKGVDSTLKIQPAKLEDSAVYLCAGSLANEQFFGPGTRLTVL.